This T cell receptor beta chain was recorded in a study of cytomegalovirus exposure and HLA in healthy donors (dated by TCRdb to the late 2010s). Background on the whole study: In an earlier analysis of roughly 590 of the donors, 276 Gb of sequence data and 117 million unique TCR beta sequences from about 179 million T cells were reported. On average, roughly 240,000 unique TCR beta nucleotide sequences were sequenced per donor among some 420 genotyped donors of the cohort, with approximately 18% of those sequences being non-productive. Using immunosequencing, the study profiled T cell repertoires from around 680 subjects and related those repertoires to cytomegalovirus serostatus. The aim of the study was to test whether cataloging public T cell receptors could identify signatures of past pathogen exposure. Besides the first cohort of around 670 subjects, a separate validation cohort made up of 90 to 150 different subjects was used. The later analysis used no new phenotypic data to find candidate immune exposures, relying instead on TCR beta sequences and their occurrence across donors. Every repertoire in the discovery cohort had been generated on one and the same sequencing platform. A later genetic analysis used genome-wide SNP genotypes for about 55% of the 666 donors, treating that subset as a discovery cohort. To decide whether each TCR beta V gene segment behaved as functional or pseudogenic, an earlier analysis of some 600 of the donors relied on high-throughput TCR beta sequencing. An early release that covered 500 to 800 HLA-typed donors contained about 300 gigabases of sequencing data and 80 million or so unique TCR sequences. Because of strong linkage in the cohort, roughly five DR-DQ haplotypes were treated as single units for association and clustering. Class I and class II HLA loci were covered by the typing at four-digit resolution. To predict cytomegalovirus infection status, the study brought together high-throughput TCR immunosequencing, statistical association of individual TCRs with disease status, and machine learning. Typing coverage differed by locus: A, B, C, DRB1 and DQB1 were typed in about 620-640 donors, DQA1 in 500 to 550, DPA1 in approximately 600, and DPB1 in about 450. The genetic ancestry cluster associated with self-reported Caucasian donors included approximately 85% of the approximately 400 genotyped donors. Donor age, sex, ethnicity and CMV serostatus were compiled together with the repertoire data. A later analysis re-analyzed previously published TCR beta repertoires from about 600 donors and added high-resolution HLA genotyping to study TCR occurrence patterns. General conclusions and limits of the study: It was suggested by the authors that the approach could potentially be generalized to other disease states and immunological phenotypes. In a later analysis, most CMV-associated TCR beta chains were found to appear HLA-restricted, with HLA associations seemingly driven largely by CMV exposure. The 87-base-pair reads could not distinguish some IMGT-functional V segments, including TRBV6-2 and TRBV6-3, so those segments were excluded. Compared with the approximately 700-donor mean, donors in an Asian-associated ancestry cluster had fewer N-insertions in productive TCRs, according to a later genetic analysis. In an earlier analysis of some 550 of the donors, most TCR beta V segments were observed in productive rearrangements about 90% or about 30% of the time, broadly matching IMGT annotations. Across donors, most TCR sequences were observed very rarely, whereas some public TCRs were present in many individuals. In a later analysis, HLA-associated TCR beta chains showed more clonal expansion and lower generation probabilities than non-associated chains that were equally common. A group of highly shared sequence variants was considered likely to be a technical artifact of the sequencing pipeline. Because HLA typing was missing for some donors at each locus, association tests included only the typed subset. A further reported finding was that TCR beta sequences accurately predicted the HLA-A and HLA-B alleles for most subjects in the first cohort. The study listed 150 to 200 TCR beta chains as associated with cytomegalovirus. Strong co-occurrence of HLA alleles, especially DR and DQ, made assigning TCR associations to individual alleles difficult. The classifier was reported to diagnose cytomegalovirus status with high specificity and sensitivity in both the original cohort and the validation cohort. The presence/absence analyses assumed that sequencing depth was roughly uniform across donors, and that assumption may not be true. In a later analysis, several top co-occurrence clusters were reported to appear linked to parvovirus B19, influenza, CMV and Epstein-Barr virus. Roughly 17 rarely observed V segments, including chromosome 9 orphons, were excluded from the earlier analysis of a few hundred of the donors because counts were too low. An association between a missense DCLRE1C variant and V-gene and J-gene trimming of TCR beta chains was found in a later genetic analysis and replicated in an independent cohort. According to a later analysis, TCR association rates differed among HLA loci, with DRB1 alleles showing the most associated TCRs and HLA-C alleles showing the fewest. Correlated functional status among segregating V segments might reflect linkage disequilibrium, but an unknown experimental factor could not be ruled out. This cohort had only TCR beta chains sequenced, and the lack of alpha or paired-chain data limited which features could be detected. CMV serostatus was the only immune exposure information available for the cohort. Specific HLA alleles were associated with 15,000 to 20,000 TCR beta sequences at a false discovery rate of 0.05 in a later analysis. In vitro tests confirmed that a few of the cytomegalovirus-associated TCR beta chains recognize cytomegalovirus antigens.

At the junction V is shortened by 6 bases and J by 0 bases; bases outside the gene matches: 10. The germline V gene provides CDR1 SGHVS and CDR2 FQNEAQ. The CDR3 sequence holds 18 residues, the cysteine and phenylalanine included. CDR3 DNA is the only sequence kept; it has 54 bases, read in frame from the first base. The cohort was made up of around 720 healthy bone marrow donors. All cohort members were sampled while nominally healthy, although unrecorded immune exposures were likely present. The donor was CMV seropositive and belonged to the group of some 290 seropositive cohort members. Every donor gave a peripheral blood sample, and the peripheral blood mononuclear cells from that sample were used for TCR beta sequencing. Genomic DNA was extracted from the blood cell samples with the Qiagen DNeasy Blood Extraction Kit. Receptor libraries were prepared by the immunoSEQ multiplex PCR assay. For the multiplex PCR, a mixture combining 60 forward primers for TCR Vbeta segments and 13 reverse primers for TCR Jbeta segments was used. The CDR3 region of rearranged TCR beta genes was amplified from genomic DNA with a multiplex PCR assay. Amplified TCR beta libraries were sequenced as 87-base-pair reads on the Illumina HiSeq System. Processing in the source paper ran as follows. In a later analysis, 80 million or so unique TCR beta chains were counted across the 650 to 750 repertoires, and around 11 million of these chains were shared by at least two donors. Raw reads were error-corrected and collapsed into unique sequences with a nearest-neighbor algorithm that merged closely related sequences to remove PCR and sequencing errors. V, D and J gene segments were assigned by aligning CDR3 sequences to IMGT reference sequences. For a sequence to be retained, a match of at least six nucleotides was required to both a V gene segment and a J gene segment. A rearrangement was called productive if the CDR3 had no stop codons and remained in frame with V and J, and every other rearrangement was called non-productive. Following IMGT convention, CDR3 was defined as the stretch from the second conserved V-encoded cysteine to the conserved J-encoded phenylalanine. In an earlier analysis of more than 550 of the donors, sequences lacking an unambiguous match to a single V gene segment were excluded. In an earlier analysis of approximately 610 of the donors, V segments were called functional above 56.7% productive rearrangements and were called segregating when the between-donor standard deviation exceeded 5%. A statistical classification framework was developed to diagnose cytomegalovirus status using the catalog of TCR beta chain sequences. In a later analysis, V and J genes were assigned by comparing TCR nucleotide sequences against IMGT/GENE-DB human TR gene sequences. Using the TCRdist pipeline, a later analysis assigned CDR3 sequences along with most-parsimonious VDJ recombination scenarios. In a later analysis, each TCR beta chain was defined by its CDR3 amino acid sequence together with its V-gene family, and reads lacking a unique V-gene family were excluded. A later analysis removed 550 to 650 highly shared, low-generation-probability nucleotide sequences to deal with suspected cross-contamination and a sequencing artifact. For each public chain, a later analysis derived a clonal expansion index from normalized ranks of inferred template counts within each repertoire. A later analysis computed generation probabilities with a VDJ recombination model fitted to out-of-frame rearrangements, and checked the results against IGoR. A later analysis scored TCR-TCR, TCR-HLA and TCR-CMV co-occurrence with hypergeometric tests, applying a repertoire-size bias correction to TCR pairs. False discovery rates were estimated in a later analysis by permuting HLA or CMV assignments 20 times. In a later analysis, co-occurring TCRs were grouped with DBSCAN, and TCRdist sequence similarity was added when clustering was performed within HLA-allele-positive subsets. Repertoires with fewer than 30,000 or more than 120,000 public chains, plus five repertoires with anomalous nucleotide sharing, were excluded from co-occurrence clustering. Drawn from immuneACCESS, this table holds only the in-frame rearrangements with V and J called that TCRdb kept. Clones are partly lost; checked studies trace under half to an unresolved V gene and leave the rest unexplained. V and J calls plus clone size are reproduced from that table; the DNA served to infer D and trimming. The sample table contains 90,000 to 140,000 clones; only one count was recorded for roughly 13% of them. Around 16% of the sample rests with the top ten.

This clone was observed a few times. The antigen it binds to is not known. Within one base of it there is no much larger clone, and no base qualities were kept. Material for sequencing was PBMCs. The TCR was taken from a middle-aged man in good health and CMV-seropositive. Recombination joined TRBV7-8 with TRBJ2-5, with TRBD2 matching 13 junction bases. The DNA reads as follows: TGTGCCAGCAGGGGAGGGACTAGCGGGACAACGTACCAAGAGACCCAGTACTTC. This translates into CASRGGTSGTTYQETQYF.